This passage covers 30 T cell receptor beta chains from one sample sequenced in a study of long-term antiretroviral therapy in people with HIV (dated by TCRdb to the early 2020s). Sequencing of the TRB variable region was done with the immunoSEQ hsTCRB v3.0 assay at survey level resolution. Entries here come from immuneACCESS through TCRdb and include only in-frame sequences with V and J called. Some clones fail to appear in such tables; in the studies checked, an unresolved V gene covers under half of the shortfall, and the cause of the remainder is unknown. The sample has about 35,000 clones on record, roughly 74% of them singletons. About 3.5% of the sample is held by the ten biggest clonotypes. The material sequenced was unsorted PBMCs, taken 3 years after starting antiretroviral therapy. Receptor source: a man aged 45-60 years with HIV.

This clone was seen more than once but under ten times. This chain links TRBV11-3 with TRBJ2-1; D is perhaps TRBD2 (5 bases). Per the germline V gene, CDR1 is SGHNT and CDR2 is YENEEA. Deletions cut 5 bases from V and 2 bases from J, with 13 bases between. The CDR3 runs 15 residues. The CDR3, as DNA: TGTGCCAGCAGCCCCTACGGCGGGCCCTACAATGAGCAGTTCTTC. Translating it yields CASSPYGGPYNEQFF.

The chain uses TRBV28 and TRBJ2-1; 8 bases are shared with TRBD2. Germline CDR1 reads MDHEN; CDR2 reads SYDVKM. This CDR3 spans 16 amino acids. The V segment lost 7 bases and the J segment 6 bases; nucleotides outside the gene matches: 14. The CDR3 here is CASTTPNSGMSNEQFF. CDR3 in DNA: TGTGCCAGCACCACTCCTAATAGCGGGATGAGCAATGAGCAGTTCTTC.

The J gene is TRBJ1-4, the V gene TRBV2; D is uncertain. This CDR3 has 14 residues. CDR1 is SNHLY and CDR2 is FYNNEI in the germline V gene. V lost 8 bases and J 0 bases, leaving 10 bases between the germline ends. The CDR3 here is CASGRRSTNEKLFF. In DNA form, the CDR3 reads TGTGCCAGCGGGCGACGGTCAACTAATGAAAAACTGTTTTTT.

The chain combines TRBV2 with TRBJ1-5, with a tentative D call TRBD1 (5 bases). The ends were cut back, 3 bases at V and 9 bases at J, with 12 bases in the middle. The CDR3 spans 13 residues. Germline V lookup: CDR1 SNHLY, CDR2 FYNNEI. CDR3 bases: TGTGCCAGCAGTGACTCCAGGGTCGTGCCCCAGCATTTT. It is translated as CASSDSRVVPQHF.

The chain combines TRBV28 with TRBJ2-3; 13 nucleotides align to TRBD2. V gave up 7 bases and J gave up 8 bases; unmatched junction bases: 9. Germline-derived CDR1 and CDR2 are MDHEN and SYDVKM. This CDR3 region has 15 residues. The CDR3 loop reads CASNKLAGGQLTQYF. The CDR3 nucleotides are TGTGCCAGCAACAAACTAGCGGGGGGGCAGCTTACGCAGTATTTT. Drawing the rest from reference TRBV28 and TRBJ2-3, the complete variable domain is DVKVTQSSRYLVKRTGEKVFLECVQDMDHENMFWYRQDPGLGLRLIYFSYDVKMKEKGDIPEGYSVSREKKERFSLILESASTNQTSMYLCASNKLAGGQLTQYFGPGTRLTVL.

CDR3 in amino acids: CASSLVVQSDTQYF. CDR3 DNA: TGTGCCAGCAGCTTGGTAGTACAGTCAGATACGCAGTATTTT. The chain couples TRBV5-5 to TRBJ2-3; D gene uncertain. Germline CDR1 is SGHKS and CDR2 is YYEKEE (reference sequence). V lost 0 bases, J lost 4 bases, and 9 bases lay in between. There are 14 residues in the CDR3.

The chain uses TRBV6-5 and TRBJ2-2, with no clear D. Looked up from germline, CDR1 is MNHEY and CDR2 is SVGAGI. Trimming shortened V by 2 bases and J by 5 bases, and 3 bases separated the two germline ends. The CDR3 has 12 residues. Here the CDR3 DNA reads TGTGCCAGCAGTTACCGGACCGGGGAGCTGTTTTTT. Translating gives CASSYRTGELFF.

The gene calls are TRBV4-2 and TRBJ2-6; tentatively, D is TRBD1 or TRBD2 (5 bases each). The germline V gene has CDR1 LGHNA and CDR2 YNFKEQ. This CDR3 has 17 residues. V was clipped by 0 bases and J by 1 base, with 10 bases between them. CDR3 sequence reads: CASSQDHGGSGANVLTF. CDR3 DNA: TGTGCCAGCAGCCAAGATCATGGGGGATCTGGGGCCAACGTCCTGACTTTC.

This clone showed up just once. The chain carries TRBV11-1 and TRBJ2-3, with D hard to call. CDR1 SGHAT and CDR2 FQDESV come from the germline V gene (reference sequence). Trimming pared 6 bases from V and 3 bases from J, leaving 10 bases between. CDR3 length: 13 amino acids. CDR3: CASSYSGTDTQYF. CDR3 in DNA: TGTGCCAGCAGTTATTCAGGTACAGATACGCAGTATTTT.

This rearrangement joins TRBV4-3 to TRBJ1-5, with TRBD1 matching 9 bases. This CDR3 contains 14 residues. The V gene's germline CDR1 is LGHNA and CDR2 YSLEER. V was clipped by 3 bases and J by 5 bases; unmatched bases: 2. CDR3 in DNA: TGCGCCAGCAGCCAGTACAGGGGGCATCAGCCCCAGCATTTT. Its translation is CASSQYRGHQPQHF.

The V gene is TRBV19, the J gene TRBJ2-3; D is unresolved. The V and J ends lost 4 bases and 0 bases respectively, with 14 bases between them. The CDR3 has 16 residues. Germline CDR1 is LNHDA and CDR2 is SQIVND (reference sequence). The CDR3 is CASSTWTRPSTDTQYF. The CDR3 bases are TGTGCCAGTAGTACTTGGACCCGGCCAAGCACAGATACGCAGTATTTT.

CDR3 coding DNA: TGTGCCAGCAGCCTGTCGGGAGCCGGCTCCTACAATGAGCAGTTCTTC. This encodes CASSLSGAGSYNEQFF. The V and J genes are TRBV7-8 and TRBJ2-1; a weak D match, TRBD2 (6 bases). Trimming cost V 5 bases and J 0 bases, with 14 bases left between them. The CDR3 loop spans 16 amino acids. Germline V gene data show CDR1 as SGHVS and CDR2 as FQNEAQ.

This clone occurred once. V usage is TRBV5-7 and J usage is TRBJ1-1; TRBD1 might be the D (5 bases). TRBV5-7 is recorded as an ORF, its role being uncertain. The V end lost 4 bases, the J end lost 1 base, and 8 bases lay between the germline ends. This CDR3 has 13 amino acids. CDR3 residues: CASSLGRNTEAFF. Written as DNA, the CDR3 is TGTGCCAGCAGCCTGGGACGGAACACTGAAGCTTTCTTT.

The rearrangement links TRBV18 to TRBJ2-2, with 10 bases that match TRBD1. Per germline, CDR1 KGHSH and CDR2 LQKENI. The CDR3 covers 15 residues. Unmatched junction bases numbered 2, after V lost 3 bases and J lost 4 bases. CDR3 nucleotides: TGTGCCAGCTCACCGGACAGGGGGTTCACCGGGGAGCTGTTTTTT. Protein product: CASSPDRGFTGELFF.

The J gene is TRBJ2-1, the V gene TRBV10-3, with D uncertain. V lost 2 bases and J 6 bases, leaving 8 bases between the germline ends. The CDR3 loop spans 13 amino acids. Germline lookup yields CDR1 ENHRY and CDR2 SYGVKD. CDR3 protein: CAISEGLGNEQFF. In DNA, the CDR3 is TGTGCCATCAGTGAGGGCCTAGGCAATGAGCAGTTCTTC.

The chain is built from TRBV21-1 and TRBJ2-7; TRBD1 is the table's D call, not checked against the DNA. TRBV21-1 has pseudogene status. CDR3 length equals 15 residues. For the CDR3, the DNA is TGTGCCAGCAGCAAAGAGAGACAGGGGTTACACGAGCAGTACTTC. Translation gives CASSKERQGLHEQYF.

This chain connects TRBV28 to TRBJ2-3; 7 bases agree with TRBD1. The germline CDR1 and CDR2 sequences are MDHEN and SYDVKM. The length of the CDR3 is 14 residues. Trimming cost V 7 bases and J 2 bases; bases outside gene matches: 6. The CDR3: CASTTTGTTDTQYF. CDR3 nucleotide sequence: TGTGCCAGCACTACGACAGGGACCACAGATACGCAGTATTTT.

The J gene is TRBJ1-2, the V gene TRBV4-3; D not certain. The CDR3 has 14 amino acids. In germline, CDR1 is LGHNA, CDR2 YSLEER. V lost 1 base, J lost 2 bases, and 8 bases lay in between. DNA for the CDR3: TGCGCCAGCAGCCAAGTAGTGGAGAACTATGGCTACACCTTC. Protein product: CASSQVVENYGYTF.

V and J are TRBV30 and TRBJ1-5; tentatively, D is TRBD1 (6 bases). The V end was cut by 3 bases, the J end by 4 bases, with 19 bases between. Germline V gene data show CDR1 as GTSNPN and CDR2 as SVGIG (reference sequence). The CDR3 covers 16 residues. As DNA, the CDR3 is TGTGCCTGGAGGGGGGGGGCAGTTCGGGCTAATCAGCCCCAGCATTTT. Protein product: CAWRGGAVRANQPQHF.

This rearrangement joins TRBV9 to TRBJ2-2; D possibly corresponds to TRBD2 (6 bases). The germline V gene has CDR1 SGDLS and CDR2 YYNGEE. This CDR3 is built from 16 residues. Trimming stripped 0 bases from V and 0 bases from J, with 9 bases between. CDR3 in amino acids: CASSVAGTPNTGELFF. Here the CDR3 DNA reads TGTGCCAGCAGCGTAGCTGGGACTCCGAACACCGGGGAGCTGTTTTTT.

J is TRBJ2-7 and V is TRBV19; D remains ambiguous. The length of the CDR3 is 13 residues. V lost 0 bases, J lost 6 bases, and 9 bases lay in between. CDR1 LNHDA and CDR2 SQIVND come from the germline V gene (reference sequence). CDR3 region: CASSIDRWTEQYF. Here the CDR3 DNA reads TGTGCCAGTAGTATAGATCGGTGGACCGAGCAGTACTTC.

V is TRBV5-4 and J is TRBJ2-7; a possible D gene is TRBD1 (6 bases). The CDR3 spans 13 residues. Germline CDR1 SGHNT, CDR2 YYREEE (reference sequence). Trimming shortened V by 4 bases and J by 5 bases, and 13 bases separated the two germline ends. CDR3 sequence: CASSSDRYNEQYF. The CDR3 DNA reads TGTGCCAGCAGCAGCGACAGGTACAACGAGCAGTACTTC.

The rearrangement uses TRBV28 and TRBJ1-6; D call uncertain. V gave up 5 bases and J gave up 8 bases, with 13 bases separating them. The germline V gene encodes CDR1 MDHEN and CDR2 SYDVKM. The CDR3 has 14 amino acids. The CDR3 region has the DNA TGTGCCAGCAGTCCACGCCCCGGTTATTCACCCCTCCACTTT. Amino acids: CASSPRPGYSPLHF.

The chain combines TRBV5-1 with TRBJ2-1; 9 bases are a match to TRBD1. The junction had 9 bases not matched to a gene; V was cut back by 4 bases and J by 4 bases. The CDR3 has 16 amino acids. Germline V gives CDR1 SGHRS, CDR2 YFSETQ. CDR3 residues: CASSDGTGFRYNEQFF. The DNA of the CDR3 is TGCGCCAGCAGCGACGGGACAGGGTTCCGTTACAATGAGCAGTTCTTC.

J is TRBJ2-3 and V is TRBV18; 8 bases agree with TRBD1. Germline V CDR1 and CDR2: KGHSH, LQKENI. J gave up 0 bases and V 5 bases, and 4 bases lay outside the gene matches. The CDR3 covers 15 residues. CDR3 nucleotides: TGTGCCAGCTCAGGTGGACAGGGTAGCACAGATACGCAGTATTTT. Its translation: CASSGGQGSTDTQYF.

This sequence joins TRBV28 and TRBJ1-5; D is possibly TRBD1 (6 bases). The CDR3 spans 14 residues. Trimming took 3 bases from V and 6 from J, leaving 12 bases between them. The germline V gene encodes CDR1 MDHEN and CDR2 SYDVKM. DNA of the CDR3: TGTGCCAGCAGTTTCCCACAGGGAGGTCAGCCCCAGCATTTT. It encodes CASSFPQGGQPQHF.

The V and J genes are TRBV6-5 and TRBJ2-7; D is perhaps TRBD1 (5 bases). Germline V lookup: CDR1 MNHEY, CDR2 SVGAGI. This CDR3 has 12 residues. V gave up 8 bases and J gave up 5 bases, with 13 bases separating them. The CDR3 is CASGPRRDEQYF. The CDR3 coding sequence is TGTGCCAGCGGCCCGCGCAGGGACGAGCAGTACTTC.

The chain recombines TRBV6-6 with TRBJ1-3; maybe TRBD1 (5 bases). This CDR3 spans 14 amino acids. The germline V gene encodes CDR1 MNHNY and CDR2 SVGAGI (reference sequence). V was trimmed by 6 bases and J by 7 bases, leaving 16 bases between them. CDR3 DNA sequence: TGTGCCAGCAGGGAACACCGGGACGGGAACACCATATATTTT. The encoded protein is CASREHRDGNTIYF.

The V gene is TRBV6-6, the J gene TRBJ1-5; D is unclear. The CDR3 covers 14 residues. Trimming removed 6 bases at V and 3 bases at J, with 12 bases between. Germline assignment: CDR1 MNHNY and CDR2 SVGAGI (reference sequence). The CDR3 here is CASRHPGYNQPQHF. CDR3 sequence (DNA): TGTGCCAGCAGACATCCGGGGTACAATCAGCCCCAGCATTTT.

V and J are TRBV5-1 and TRBJ2-7; D unclear. Per the germline V gene, CDR1 is SGHRS and CDR2 is YFSETQ. Trimming stripped 2 bases from V and 5 bases from J, with 8 bases between. The CDR3 loop spans 12 amino acids. CDR3 region: CASSFNRNEQYF. The CDR3 DNA follows: TGCGCCAGCAGCTTTAATCGGAACGAGCAGTACTTC.